This record covers a single T cell receptor (beta chain). What it binds is unknown. This sample is drawn from a study of cytomegalovirus exposure and HLA in healthy donors. General study points: Immune exposure information comprised only CMV serostatus. For most TCR beta V segments, an earlier analysis put the productive rate at about 90% or about 30% of the time. The number of N-insertions in an Asian-associated ancestry cluster was reportedly below the approximately 700-donor mean in a later analysis. TCR beta chain V- and J-gene trimming was linked, in a later analysis, to a missense variant in DCLRE1C.

CDR3 length: 14 amino acids. The germline gives CDR1 LNHDA, CDR2 SQIVND (reference sequence). Between the trimmed V and J ends, which lost 8 bases and 1 base, there was a span of 14 bases. Primers included in the PCR were 60 Vbeta and 13 Jbeta primers. Measured with immunoSEQ multiplex PCR; TCRdb has only the in-frame clones, and not every one. The profile shows approximately 30,000 clones, roughly two thirds of them singletons. The chain carries TRBV19 and TRBJ1-1; no definite D call. The sequencing sample was made of PBMCs. The TCR was taken from a man in his forties or fifties in good health and CMV-seropositive. CDR3 region: CASRLRAQNTEAFF. The CDR3 bases are TGTGCCAGTCGGTTGAGGGCTCAGAACACTGAAGCTTTCTTT.